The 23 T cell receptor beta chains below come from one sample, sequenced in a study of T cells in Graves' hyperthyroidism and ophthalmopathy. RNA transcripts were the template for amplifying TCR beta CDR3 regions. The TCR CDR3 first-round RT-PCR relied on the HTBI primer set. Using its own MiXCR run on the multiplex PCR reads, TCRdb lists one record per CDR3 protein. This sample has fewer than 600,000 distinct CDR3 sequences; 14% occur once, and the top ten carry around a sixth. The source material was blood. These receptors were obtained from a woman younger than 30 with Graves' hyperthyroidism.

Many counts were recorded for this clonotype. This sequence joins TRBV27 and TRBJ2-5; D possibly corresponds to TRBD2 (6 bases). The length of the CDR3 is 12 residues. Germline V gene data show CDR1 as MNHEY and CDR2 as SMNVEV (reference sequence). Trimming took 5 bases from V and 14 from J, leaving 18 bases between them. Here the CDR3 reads CASSPRGGSSYF. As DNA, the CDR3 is TGTGCCAGCAGTCCCCGAGGAGGGTCTAGCTACTTC.

The CDR3 region has the DNA TGTGCCAGCAGCTTAGCGCGGGCTAGCGGGAACGGGGAGCTGTTTTTT. Protein sequence: CASSLARASGNGELFF. This rearrangement joins TRBV7-6 to TRBJ2-2; 9 bases match TRBD2. The CDR3 is 16 amino acids. The junction had 6 bases not matched to a gene; V was cut back by 0 bases and J by 7 bases. From germline, CDR1 is SGHVS and CDR2 FNYEAQ.

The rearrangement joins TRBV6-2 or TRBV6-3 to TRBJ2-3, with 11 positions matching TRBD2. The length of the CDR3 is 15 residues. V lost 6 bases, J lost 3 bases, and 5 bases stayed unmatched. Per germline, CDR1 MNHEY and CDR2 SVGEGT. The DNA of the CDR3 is TGTGCCAGCAGATTAGCGGGAGGGAGGACAGATACGCAGTATTTT. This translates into CASRLAGGRTDTQYF.

CDR3 sequence: CSARVRTSGSNEQFF. CDR3 bases: TGCAGTGCCCGGGTGAGGACTAGCGGATCCAATGAGCAGTTCTTC. The chain joins TRBV20-1 to TRBJ2-1, with 10 bases aligning to TRBD2. CDR1 DFQATT and CDR2 SNEGSKA come from the germline V gene (reference sequence). Losses at the gene ends were 6 bases for V and 6 bases for J; bases not matched to a gene: 11. The CDR3 totals 15 residues.

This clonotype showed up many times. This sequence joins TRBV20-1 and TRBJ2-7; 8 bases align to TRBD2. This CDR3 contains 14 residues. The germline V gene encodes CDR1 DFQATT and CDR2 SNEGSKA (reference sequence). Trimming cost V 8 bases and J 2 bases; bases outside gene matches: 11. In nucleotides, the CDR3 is TGCAGTACGAAACCCTCGCGGGGGGCCTACGAGCAGTACTTC. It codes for CSTKPSRGAYEQYF.

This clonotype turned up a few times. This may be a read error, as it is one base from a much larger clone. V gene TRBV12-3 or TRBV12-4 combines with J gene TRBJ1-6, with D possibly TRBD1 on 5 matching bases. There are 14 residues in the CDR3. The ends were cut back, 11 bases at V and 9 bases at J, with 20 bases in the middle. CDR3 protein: CAGYPGTRGSPLHF. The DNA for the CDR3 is TGTGCCGGCTATCCCGGGACCCGAGGTTCACCCCTCCACTTT.

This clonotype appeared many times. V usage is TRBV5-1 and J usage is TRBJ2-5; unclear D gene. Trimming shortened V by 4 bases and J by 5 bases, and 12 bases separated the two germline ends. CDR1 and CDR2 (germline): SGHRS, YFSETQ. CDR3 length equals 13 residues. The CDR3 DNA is TGCGCCAGCAGCCGACCCCCCTCCGAGACCCAGTACTTC. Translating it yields CASSRPPSETQYF.

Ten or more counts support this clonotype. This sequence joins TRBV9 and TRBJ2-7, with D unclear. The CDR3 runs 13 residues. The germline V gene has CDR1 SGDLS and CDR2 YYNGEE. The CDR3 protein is CVKPADLTYEQYF. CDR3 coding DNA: TGTGTCAAACCAGCCGACCTGACCTACGAGCAGTACTTC.

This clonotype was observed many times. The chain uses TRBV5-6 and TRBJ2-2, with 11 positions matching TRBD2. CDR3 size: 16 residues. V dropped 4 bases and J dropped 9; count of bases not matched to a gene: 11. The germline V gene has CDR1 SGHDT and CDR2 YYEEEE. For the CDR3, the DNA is TGTGCCAGCAGCCCGGAGGGACTAGCGGTTCACCGGGAGCTGTTTTTT. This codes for CASSPEGLAVHRELFF. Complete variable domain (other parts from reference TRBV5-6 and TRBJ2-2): DAGVTQSPTHLIKTRGQQVTLRCSPKSGHDTVSWYQQALGQGPQFIFQYYEEEERQRGNFPDRFSGHQFPNYSSELNVNALLLGDSALYLCASSPEGLAVHRELFFGEGSRLTVL.

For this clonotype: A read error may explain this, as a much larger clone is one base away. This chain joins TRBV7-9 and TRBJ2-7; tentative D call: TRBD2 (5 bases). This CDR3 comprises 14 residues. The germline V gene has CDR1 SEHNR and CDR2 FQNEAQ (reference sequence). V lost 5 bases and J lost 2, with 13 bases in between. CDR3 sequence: CASSQGGFAYEQYV. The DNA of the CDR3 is TGTGCCAGCAGCCAAGGAGGTTTCGCCTACGAGCAGTACGTC.

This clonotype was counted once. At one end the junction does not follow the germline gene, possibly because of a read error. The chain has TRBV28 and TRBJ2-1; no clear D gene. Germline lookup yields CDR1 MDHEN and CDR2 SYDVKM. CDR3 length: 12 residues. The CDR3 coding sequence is TGTGCCAGCAGCCCCACCAACAATGATCAGTTCTTC. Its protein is CASSPTNNDQFF.

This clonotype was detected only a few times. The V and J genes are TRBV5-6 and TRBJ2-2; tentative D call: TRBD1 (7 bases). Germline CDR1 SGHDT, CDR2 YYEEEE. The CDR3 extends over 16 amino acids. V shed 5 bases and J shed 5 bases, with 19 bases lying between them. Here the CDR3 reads CASSKLRGEDTGELFF. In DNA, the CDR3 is TGTGCCAGCAGTAAACTCAGGGGGGAAGATACCGGGGAGCTGTTTTTT.

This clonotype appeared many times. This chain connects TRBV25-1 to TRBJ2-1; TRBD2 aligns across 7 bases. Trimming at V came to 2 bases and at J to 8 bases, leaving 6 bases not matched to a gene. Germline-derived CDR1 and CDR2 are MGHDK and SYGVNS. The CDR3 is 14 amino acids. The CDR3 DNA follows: TGTGCCAGCAGTGAACGGCGGGAGAGGGATGAGCAGTTCTTC. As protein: CASSERRERDEQFF.

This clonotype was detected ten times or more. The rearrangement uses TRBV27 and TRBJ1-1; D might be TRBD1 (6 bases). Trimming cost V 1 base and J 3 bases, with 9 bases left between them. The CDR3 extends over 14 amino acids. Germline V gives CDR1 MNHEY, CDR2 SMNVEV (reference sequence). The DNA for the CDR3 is TGTGCCAGCAGTTTATGGGCAGGGGACACTGAAGCTTTCTTT. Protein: CASSLWAGDTEAFF.

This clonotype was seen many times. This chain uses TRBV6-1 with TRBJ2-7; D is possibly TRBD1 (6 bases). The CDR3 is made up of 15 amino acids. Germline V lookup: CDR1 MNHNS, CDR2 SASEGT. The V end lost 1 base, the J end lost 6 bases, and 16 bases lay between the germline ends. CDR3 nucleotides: TGTGCCAGCAGTGAAGGCTCAGGGGCCCTAGGCGAGCAGTACGTC. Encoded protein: CASSEGSGALGEQYV.

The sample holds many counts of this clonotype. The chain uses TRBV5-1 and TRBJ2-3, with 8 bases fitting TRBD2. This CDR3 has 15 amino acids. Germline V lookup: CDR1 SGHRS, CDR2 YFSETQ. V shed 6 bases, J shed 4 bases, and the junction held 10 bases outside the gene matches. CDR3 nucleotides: TGCGCCAGCACGGTCCTAGCGGGTCTCGCAGATACGCAGTATTTT. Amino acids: CASTVLAGLADTQYF.

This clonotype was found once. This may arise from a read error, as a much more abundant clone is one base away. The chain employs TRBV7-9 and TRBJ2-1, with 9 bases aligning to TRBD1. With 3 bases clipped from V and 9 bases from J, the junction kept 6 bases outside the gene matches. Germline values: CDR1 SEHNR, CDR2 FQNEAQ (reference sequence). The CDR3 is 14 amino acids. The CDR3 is CASSFGQGLGEQFF. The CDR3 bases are TGTGCCAGCAGCTTCGGACAGGGGCTAGGTGAGCAGTTCTTC. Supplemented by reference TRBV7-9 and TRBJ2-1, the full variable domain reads DTGVSQNPRHKITKRGQNVTFRCDPISEHNRLYWYRQTLGQGPEFLTYFQNEAQLEKSRLLSDRFSAERPKGSFSTLEIQRTEQGDSAMYLCASSFGQGLGEQFFGPGTRLTVL.

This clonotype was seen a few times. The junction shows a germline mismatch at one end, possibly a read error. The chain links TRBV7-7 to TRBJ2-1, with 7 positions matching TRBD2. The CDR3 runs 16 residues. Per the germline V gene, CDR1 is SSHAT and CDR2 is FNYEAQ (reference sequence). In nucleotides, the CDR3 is TGTGCTAGCAGCCCAACTAGCGCCACCACTTACAATGAGCAGTTCTTC. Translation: CASSPTSATTYNEQFF.

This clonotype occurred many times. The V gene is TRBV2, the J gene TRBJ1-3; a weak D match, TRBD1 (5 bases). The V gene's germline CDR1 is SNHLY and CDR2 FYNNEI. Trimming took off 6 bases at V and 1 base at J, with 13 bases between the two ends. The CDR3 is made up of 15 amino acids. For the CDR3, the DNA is TGTGCCAGCAGAAGGGACGTATCTTCTGGAAACACCATATATTTT. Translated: CASRRDVSSGNTIYF.

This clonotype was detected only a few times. CDR3 nucleotide sequence: TGCAGTGCGCGGGAGTTCGGGGGAGCCAAAAACATTCAGTACTTC. Its translation: CSAREFGGAKNIQYF. The gene calls are TRBV20-1 and TRBJ2-4; TRBD2 agrees at 7 bases. The CDR3 covers 15 residues. Trimming cost V 6 bases and J 0 bases; bases outside gene matches: 8. Per germline, CDR1 DFQATT and CDR2 SNEGSKA (reference sequence).

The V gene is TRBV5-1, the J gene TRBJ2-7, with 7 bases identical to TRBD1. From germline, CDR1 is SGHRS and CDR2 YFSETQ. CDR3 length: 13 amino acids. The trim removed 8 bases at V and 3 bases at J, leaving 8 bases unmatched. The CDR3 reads CASQPQGVYEQYF. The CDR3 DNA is TGCGCCAGTCAGCCTCAGGGGGTCTACGAGCAGTACTTC.

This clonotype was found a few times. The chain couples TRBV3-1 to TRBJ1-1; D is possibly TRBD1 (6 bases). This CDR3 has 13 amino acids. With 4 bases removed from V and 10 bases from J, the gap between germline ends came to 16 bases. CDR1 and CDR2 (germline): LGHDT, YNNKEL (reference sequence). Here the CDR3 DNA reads TGTGCCAGCAGCCTCTTAGGGGGATACCCAGCTTTCTTT. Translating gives CASSLLGGYPAFF.

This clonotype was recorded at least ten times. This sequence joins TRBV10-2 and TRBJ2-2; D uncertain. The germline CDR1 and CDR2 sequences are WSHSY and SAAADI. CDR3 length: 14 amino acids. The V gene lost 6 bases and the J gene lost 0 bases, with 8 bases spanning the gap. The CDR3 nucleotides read TGCGCCAGCAGGAGAGACGCGAACACCGGGGAGCTGTTTTTT. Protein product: CASRRDANTGELFF.